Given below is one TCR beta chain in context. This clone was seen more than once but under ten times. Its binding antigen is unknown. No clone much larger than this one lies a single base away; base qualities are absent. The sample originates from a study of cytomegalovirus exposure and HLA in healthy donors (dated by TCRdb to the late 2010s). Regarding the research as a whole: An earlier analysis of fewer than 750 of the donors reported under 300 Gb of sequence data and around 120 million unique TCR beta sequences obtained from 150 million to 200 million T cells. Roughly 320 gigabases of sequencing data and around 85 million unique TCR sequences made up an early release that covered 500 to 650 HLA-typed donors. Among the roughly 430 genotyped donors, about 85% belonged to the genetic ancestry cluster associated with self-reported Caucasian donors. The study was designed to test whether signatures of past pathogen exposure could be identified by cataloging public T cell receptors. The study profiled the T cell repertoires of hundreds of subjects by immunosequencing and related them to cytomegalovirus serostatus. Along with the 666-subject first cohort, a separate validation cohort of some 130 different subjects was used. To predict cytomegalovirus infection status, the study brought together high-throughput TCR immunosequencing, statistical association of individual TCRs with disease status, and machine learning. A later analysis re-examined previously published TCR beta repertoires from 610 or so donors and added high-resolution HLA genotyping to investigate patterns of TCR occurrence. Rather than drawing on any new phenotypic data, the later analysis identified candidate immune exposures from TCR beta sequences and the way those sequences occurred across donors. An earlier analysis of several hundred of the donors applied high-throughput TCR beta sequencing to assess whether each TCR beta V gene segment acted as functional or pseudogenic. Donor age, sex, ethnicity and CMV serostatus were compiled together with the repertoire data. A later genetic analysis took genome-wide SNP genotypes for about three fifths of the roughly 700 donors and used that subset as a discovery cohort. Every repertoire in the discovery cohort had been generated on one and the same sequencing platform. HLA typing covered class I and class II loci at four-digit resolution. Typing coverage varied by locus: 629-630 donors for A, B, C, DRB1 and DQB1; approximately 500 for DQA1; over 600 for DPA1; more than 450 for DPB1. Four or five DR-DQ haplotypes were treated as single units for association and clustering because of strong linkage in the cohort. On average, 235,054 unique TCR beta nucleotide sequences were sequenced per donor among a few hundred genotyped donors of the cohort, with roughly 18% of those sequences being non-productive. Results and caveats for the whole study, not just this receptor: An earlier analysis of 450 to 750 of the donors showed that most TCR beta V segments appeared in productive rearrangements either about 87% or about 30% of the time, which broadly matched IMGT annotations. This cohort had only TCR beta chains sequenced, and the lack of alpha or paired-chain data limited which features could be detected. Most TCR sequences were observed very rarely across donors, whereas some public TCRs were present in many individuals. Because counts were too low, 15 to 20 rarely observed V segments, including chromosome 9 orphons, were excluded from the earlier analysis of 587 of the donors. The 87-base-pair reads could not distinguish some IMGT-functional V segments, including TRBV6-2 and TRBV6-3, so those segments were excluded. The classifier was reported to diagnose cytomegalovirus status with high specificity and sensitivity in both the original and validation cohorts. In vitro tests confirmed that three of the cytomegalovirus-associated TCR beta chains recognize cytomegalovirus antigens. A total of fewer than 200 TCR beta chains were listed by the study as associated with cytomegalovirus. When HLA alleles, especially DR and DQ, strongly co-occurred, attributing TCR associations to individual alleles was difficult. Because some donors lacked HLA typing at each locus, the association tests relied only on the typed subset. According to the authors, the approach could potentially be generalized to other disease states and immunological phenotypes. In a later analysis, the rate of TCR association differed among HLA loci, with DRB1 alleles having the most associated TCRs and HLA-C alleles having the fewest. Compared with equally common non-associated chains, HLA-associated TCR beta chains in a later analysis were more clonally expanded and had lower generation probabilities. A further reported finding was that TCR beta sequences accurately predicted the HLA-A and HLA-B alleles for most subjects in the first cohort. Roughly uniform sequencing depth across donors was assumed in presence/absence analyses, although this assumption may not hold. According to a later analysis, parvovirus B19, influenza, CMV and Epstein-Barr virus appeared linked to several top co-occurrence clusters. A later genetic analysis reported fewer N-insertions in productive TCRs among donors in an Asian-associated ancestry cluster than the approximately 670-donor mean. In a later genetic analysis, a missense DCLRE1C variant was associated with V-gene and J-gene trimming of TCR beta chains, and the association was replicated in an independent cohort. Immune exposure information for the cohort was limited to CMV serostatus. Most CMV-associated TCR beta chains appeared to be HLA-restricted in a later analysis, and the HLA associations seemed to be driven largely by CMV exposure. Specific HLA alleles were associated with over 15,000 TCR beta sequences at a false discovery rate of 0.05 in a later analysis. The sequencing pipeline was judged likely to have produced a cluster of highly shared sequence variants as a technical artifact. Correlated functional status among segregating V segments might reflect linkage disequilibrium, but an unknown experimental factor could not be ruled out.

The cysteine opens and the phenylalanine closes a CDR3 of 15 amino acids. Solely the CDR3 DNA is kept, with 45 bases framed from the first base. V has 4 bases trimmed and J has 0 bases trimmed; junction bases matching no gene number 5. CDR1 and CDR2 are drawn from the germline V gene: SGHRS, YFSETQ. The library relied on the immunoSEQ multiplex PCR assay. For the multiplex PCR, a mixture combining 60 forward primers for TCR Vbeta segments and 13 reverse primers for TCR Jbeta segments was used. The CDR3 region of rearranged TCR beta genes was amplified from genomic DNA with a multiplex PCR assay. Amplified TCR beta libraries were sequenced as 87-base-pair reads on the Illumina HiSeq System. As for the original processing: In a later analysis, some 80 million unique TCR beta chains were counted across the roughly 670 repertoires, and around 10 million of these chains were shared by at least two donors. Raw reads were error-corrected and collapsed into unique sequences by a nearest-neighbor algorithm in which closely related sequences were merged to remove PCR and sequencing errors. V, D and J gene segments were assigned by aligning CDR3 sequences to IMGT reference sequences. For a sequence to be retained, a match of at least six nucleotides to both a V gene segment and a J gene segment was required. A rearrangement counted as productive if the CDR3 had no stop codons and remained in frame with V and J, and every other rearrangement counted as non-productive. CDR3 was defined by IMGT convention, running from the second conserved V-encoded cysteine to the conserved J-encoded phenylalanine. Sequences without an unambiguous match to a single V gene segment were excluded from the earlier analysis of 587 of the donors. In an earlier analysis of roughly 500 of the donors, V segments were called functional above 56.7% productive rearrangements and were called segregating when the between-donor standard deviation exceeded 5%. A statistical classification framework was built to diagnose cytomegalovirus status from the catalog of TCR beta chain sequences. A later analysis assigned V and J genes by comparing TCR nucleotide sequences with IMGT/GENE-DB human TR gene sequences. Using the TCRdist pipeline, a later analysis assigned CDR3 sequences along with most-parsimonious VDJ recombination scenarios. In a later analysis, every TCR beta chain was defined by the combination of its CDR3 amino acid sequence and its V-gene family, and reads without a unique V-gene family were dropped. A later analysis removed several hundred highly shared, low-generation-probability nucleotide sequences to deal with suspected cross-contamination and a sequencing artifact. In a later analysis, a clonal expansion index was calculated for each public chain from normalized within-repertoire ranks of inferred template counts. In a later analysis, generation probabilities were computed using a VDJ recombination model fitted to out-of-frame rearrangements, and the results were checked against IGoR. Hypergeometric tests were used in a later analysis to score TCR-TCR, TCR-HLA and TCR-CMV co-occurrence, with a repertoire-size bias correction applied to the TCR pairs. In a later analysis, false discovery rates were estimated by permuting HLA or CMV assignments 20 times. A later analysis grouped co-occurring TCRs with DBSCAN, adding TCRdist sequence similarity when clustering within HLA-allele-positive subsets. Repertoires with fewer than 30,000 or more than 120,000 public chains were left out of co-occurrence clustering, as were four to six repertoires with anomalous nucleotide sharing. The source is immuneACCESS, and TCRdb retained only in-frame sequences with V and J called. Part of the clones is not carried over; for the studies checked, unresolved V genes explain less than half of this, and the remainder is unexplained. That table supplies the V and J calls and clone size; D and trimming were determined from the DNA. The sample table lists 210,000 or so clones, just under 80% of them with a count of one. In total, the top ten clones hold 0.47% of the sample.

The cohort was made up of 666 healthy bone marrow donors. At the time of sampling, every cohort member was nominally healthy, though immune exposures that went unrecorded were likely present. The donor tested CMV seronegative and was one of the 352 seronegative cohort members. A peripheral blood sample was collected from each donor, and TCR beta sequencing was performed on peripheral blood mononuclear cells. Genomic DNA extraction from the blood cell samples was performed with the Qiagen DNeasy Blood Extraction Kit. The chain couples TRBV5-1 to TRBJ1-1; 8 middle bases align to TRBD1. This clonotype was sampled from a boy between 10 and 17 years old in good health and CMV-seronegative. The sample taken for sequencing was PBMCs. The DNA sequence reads TGCGCCAGCAGCGATGACAGGGGCCTGAACACTGAAGCTTTCTTT. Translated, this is CASSDDRGLNTEAFF.